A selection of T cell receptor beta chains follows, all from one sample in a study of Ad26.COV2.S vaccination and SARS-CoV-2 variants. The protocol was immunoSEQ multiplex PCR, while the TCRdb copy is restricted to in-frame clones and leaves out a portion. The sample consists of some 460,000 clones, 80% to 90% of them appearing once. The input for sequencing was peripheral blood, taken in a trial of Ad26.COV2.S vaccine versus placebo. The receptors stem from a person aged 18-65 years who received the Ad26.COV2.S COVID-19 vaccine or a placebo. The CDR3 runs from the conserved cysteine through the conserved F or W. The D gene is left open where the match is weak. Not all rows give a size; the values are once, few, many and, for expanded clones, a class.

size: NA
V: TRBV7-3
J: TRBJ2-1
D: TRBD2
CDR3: CASSLGEGSYNEQFF
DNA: TGTGCCAGCAGCTTAGGGGAGGGCTCCTACAATGAGCAGTTCTTC

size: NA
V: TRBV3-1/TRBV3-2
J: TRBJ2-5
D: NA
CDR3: CASSPLQMYQETQYF
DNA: TGTGCCAGCAGCCCACTGCAAATGTACCAAGAGACCCAGTACTTC

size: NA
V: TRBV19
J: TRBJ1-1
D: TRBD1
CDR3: CASRGQGGTEAFF
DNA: TGTGCCAGTAGGGGACAGGGTGGCACTGAAGCTTTCTTT

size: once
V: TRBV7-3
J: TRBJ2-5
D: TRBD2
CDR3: CASSWTSGEAQYF
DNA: TGTGCCAGCAGCTGGACTAGCGGGGAGGCCCAGTACTTC

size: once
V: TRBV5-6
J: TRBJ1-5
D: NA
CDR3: CASSLGAVGISNQPQHF
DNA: TGTGCCAGCAGCTTGGGGGCGGTGGGAATCAGCAATCAGCCCCAGCATTTT

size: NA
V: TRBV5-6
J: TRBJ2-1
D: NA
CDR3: CASSLRGPPNEQFF
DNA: TGTGCCAGCAGCTTGCGGGGCCCTCCGAATGAGCAGTTCTTC

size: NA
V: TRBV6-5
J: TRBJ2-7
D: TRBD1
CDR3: CASSYSTGADEQYF
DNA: TGTGCCAGCAGTTACTCGACAGGGGCCGACGAGCAGTACTTC

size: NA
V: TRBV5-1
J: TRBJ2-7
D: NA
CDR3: CASSSGVQESPYEQYF
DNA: TGCGCCAGCAGCTCTGGAGTACAGGAATCGCCCTACGAGCAGTACTTC

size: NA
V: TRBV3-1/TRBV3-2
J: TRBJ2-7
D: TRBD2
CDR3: CASHSGASPSYEQYF
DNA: TGTGCCAGTCATAGCGGGGCCTCCCCTTCCTACGAGCAGTACTTC

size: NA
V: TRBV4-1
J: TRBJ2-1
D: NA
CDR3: CASSGGEGPPGLFF
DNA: TGCGCCAGCAGCGGAGGCGAAGGCCCCCCCGGACTGTTCTTC

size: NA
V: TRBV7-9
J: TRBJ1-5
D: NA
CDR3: CASSEDRDGNQPQHF
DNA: TGTGCCAGCAGCGAAGACCGGGACGGCAATCAGCCCCAGCATTTT

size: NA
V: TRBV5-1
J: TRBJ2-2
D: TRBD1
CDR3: CASSLVTGASTRELFF
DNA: TGCGCCAGCAGCTTGGTCACAGGGGCCTCCACCCGGGAGCTGTTTTTT

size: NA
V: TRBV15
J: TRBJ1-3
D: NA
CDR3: CATRVTAGNTIYF
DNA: TGTGCCACCAGGGTCACAGCCGGAAACACCATATATTTT

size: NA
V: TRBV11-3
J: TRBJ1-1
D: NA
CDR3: CASSLGGAKNTEAFF
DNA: TGTGCCAGCAGCTTAGGTGGGGCGAAAAACACTGAAGCTTTCTTT

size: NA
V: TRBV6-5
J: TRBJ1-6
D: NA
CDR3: CASSLGGQGSSPLHF
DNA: TGTGCCAGCAGTTTGGGTGGGCAGGGGAGTTCACCCCTCCACTTT

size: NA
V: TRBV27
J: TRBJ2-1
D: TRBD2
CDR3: CASSLAPSGGANEQFF
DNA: TGTGCCAGCAGTTTAGCCCCGAGCGGGGGGGCCAATGAGCAGTTCTTC

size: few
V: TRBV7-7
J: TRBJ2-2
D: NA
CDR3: CASSPRNRNTGELFF
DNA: TGTGCTAGCAGTCCCCGGAACAGAAACACCGGGGAGCTGTTTTTT

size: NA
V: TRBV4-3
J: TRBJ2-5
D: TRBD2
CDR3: CASSQAWLAGALRQETQYF
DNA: TGCGCCAGCAGCCAAGCTTGGCTAGCGGGGGCACTCAGGCAAGAGACCCAGTACTTC

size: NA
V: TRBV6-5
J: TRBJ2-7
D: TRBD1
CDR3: CASRPYRGPLYEQYF
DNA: TGTGCCAGCAGACCCTACAGGGGCCCTTTGTACGAGCAGTACTTC

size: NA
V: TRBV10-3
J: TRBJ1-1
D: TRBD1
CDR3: CAISATGEGTEAFF
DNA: TGTGCCATCAGTGCGACAGGGGAAGGCACTGAAGCTTTCTTT

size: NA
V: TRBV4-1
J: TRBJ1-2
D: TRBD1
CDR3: CASSQVQDRVFENYGYTF
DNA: TGCGCCAGCAGCCAGGTCCAGGACAGGGTATTTGAGAACTATGGCTACACCTTC

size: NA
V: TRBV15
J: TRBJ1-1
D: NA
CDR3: CATSSGQTTNTEAFF
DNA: TGTGCCACCAGCAGCGGTCAGACTACGAACACTGAAGCTTTCTTT

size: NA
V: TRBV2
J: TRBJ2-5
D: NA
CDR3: CASSDGHQETQYF
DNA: TGTGCCAGCAGTGATGGTCACCAAGAGACCCAGTACTTC

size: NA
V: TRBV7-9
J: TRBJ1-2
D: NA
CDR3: CASSGGRQHINYGYTF
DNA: TGTGCCAGCAGCGGCGGAAGACAGCATATTAACTATGGCTACACCTTC

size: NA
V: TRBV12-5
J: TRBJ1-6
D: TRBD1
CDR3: CASGLGTGPFSPLHF
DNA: TGTGCTAGTGGTTTGGGGACAGGGCCCTTTTCACCCCTCCACTTT

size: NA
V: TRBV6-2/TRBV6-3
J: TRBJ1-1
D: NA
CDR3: CASSRANTEAFF
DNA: TGTGCCAGCAGCCGGGCCAACACTGAAGCTTTCTTT

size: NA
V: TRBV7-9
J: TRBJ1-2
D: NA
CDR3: CASSLTPPGRSGYTF
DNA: TGTGCCAGCAGCTTGACCCCCCCGGGGAGGTCTGGCTACACCTTC

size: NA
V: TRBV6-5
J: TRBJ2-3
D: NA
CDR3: CASSPGNTQYF
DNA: TGTGCCAGCAGCCCGGGGAATACGCAGTATTTT

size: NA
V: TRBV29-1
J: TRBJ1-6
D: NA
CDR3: CSVAESFGSPLHF
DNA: TGCAGCGTTGCGGAGAGCTTCGGGTCACCCCTCCACTTT

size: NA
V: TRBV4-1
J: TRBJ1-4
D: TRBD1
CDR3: CASSPPRTGTAEKLFF
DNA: TGCGCCAGCAGCCCGCCTCGGACAGGGACGGCTGAAAAACTGTTTTTT

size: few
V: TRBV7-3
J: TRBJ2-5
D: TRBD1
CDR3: CASSANRPGQDQETQYF
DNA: TGTGCCAGCAGCGCAAACCGGCCGGGACAGGACCAAGAGACCCAGTACTTC

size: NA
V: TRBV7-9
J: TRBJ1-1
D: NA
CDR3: CASSLEVTAGAFF
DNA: TGTGCCAGCAGCTTAGAGGTGACTGCCGGTGCTTTCTTT

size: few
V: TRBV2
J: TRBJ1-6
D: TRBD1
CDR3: CATGTANSPLHF
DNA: TGTGCGACCGGGACAGCTAATTCACCCCTCCACTTT

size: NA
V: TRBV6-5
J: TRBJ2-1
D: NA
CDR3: CASSYSLRPGINEQFF
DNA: TGTGCCAGCAGTTACTCCCTCCGACCGGGGATCAATGAGCAGTTCTTC

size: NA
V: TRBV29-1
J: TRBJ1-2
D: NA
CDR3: CSVSTGSYGYTF
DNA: TGCAGCGTTAGTACAGGGTCCTATGGCTACACCTTC

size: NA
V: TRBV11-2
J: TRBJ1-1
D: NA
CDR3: CASRSGLGAEAFF
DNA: TGTGCCAGCAGATCGGGCCTGGGCGCTGAAGCTTTCTTT

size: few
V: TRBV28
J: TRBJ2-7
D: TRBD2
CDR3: CASSSPTSGDYEQYF
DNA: TGTGCCAGCAGTTCCCCCACTAGCGGGGACTACGAGCAGTACTTC

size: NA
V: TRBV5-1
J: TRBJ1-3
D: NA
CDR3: CASSSGTQVPGNTIYF
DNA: TGCGCCAGCAGCTCCGGGACACAAGTACCTGGAAACACCATATATTTT

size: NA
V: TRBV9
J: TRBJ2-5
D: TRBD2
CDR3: CASSVGPLADTSQETQYF
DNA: TGTGCCAGCAGCGTAGGTCCTCTAGCGGATACTTCCCAAGAGACCCAGTACTTC

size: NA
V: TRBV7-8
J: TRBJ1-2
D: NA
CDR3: CATEPRIASGYTF
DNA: TGTGCGACTGAACCTAGGATAGCTTCTGGCTACACCTTC

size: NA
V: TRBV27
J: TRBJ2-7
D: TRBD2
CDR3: CASSSLAATYEQYF
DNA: TGTGCCAGCTCCTCACTAGCGGCTACCTACGAGCAGTACTTC